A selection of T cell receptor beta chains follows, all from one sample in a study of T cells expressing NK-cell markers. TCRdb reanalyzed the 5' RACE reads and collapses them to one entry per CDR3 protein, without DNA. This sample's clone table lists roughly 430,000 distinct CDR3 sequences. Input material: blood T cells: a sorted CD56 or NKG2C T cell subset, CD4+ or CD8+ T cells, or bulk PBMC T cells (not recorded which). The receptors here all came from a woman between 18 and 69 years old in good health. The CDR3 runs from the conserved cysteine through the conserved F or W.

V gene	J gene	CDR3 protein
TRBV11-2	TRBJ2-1	CASSLPSEQFF
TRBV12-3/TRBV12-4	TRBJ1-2	CASSTSGTANFYGYTF
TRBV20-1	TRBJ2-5	CSARDRGLETQYF
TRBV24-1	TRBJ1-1	CATSDFGGRVVFF
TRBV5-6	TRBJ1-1	CASGTPPTAFF
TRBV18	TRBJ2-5	CASSWQGPQETQYF
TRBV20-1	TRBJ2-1	CSARGLTSGRAYNEQFF
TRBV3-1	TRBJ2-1	CASSPTSGRNEQFF
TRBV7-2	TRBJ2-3	CASSSGPGVLIGDTQYF
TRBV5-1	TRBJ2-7	CASSLDGQTYEQYF
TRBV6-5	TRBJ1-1	CASSLSGTGNSEAFF
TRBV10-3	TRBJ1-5	CAIRAGTDSNQPQHF
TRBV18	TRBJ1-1	CASSLGGQTNTEAFF
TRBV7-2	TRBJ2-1	CASSSRGGTYNEQFF
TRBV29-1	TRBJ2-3	CSVGRSGSTDTQYF
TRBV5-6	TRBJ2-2	CASSAGTGRELFF
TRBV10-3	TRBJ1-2	CAISERGQGNYGYTF
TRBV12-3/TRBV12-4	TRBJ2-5	CASSLYGHSYQETQYF
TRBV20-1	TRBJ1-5	CSAKASGQGTGPQHF
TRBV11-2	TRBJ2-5	CASSSPTVGQETQYF
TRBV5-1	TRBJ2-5	CASRLGTTNLWETQYF
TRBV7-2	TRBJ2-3	CASSLVAGGAGGTDTQYF
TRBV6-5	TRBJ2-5	CASSYGRLAGGYQETQYF
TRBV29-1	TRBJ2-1	CSVRLYNEQFF
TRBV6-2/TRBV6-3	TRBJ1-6	CASSYPSAAIVVLHF
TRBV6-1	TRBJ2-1	CACWGFGYNEQFF
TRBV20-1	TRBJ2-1	CSAPSGTSGNNEQFF
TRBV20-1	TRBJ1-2	CSARTAYGYTF
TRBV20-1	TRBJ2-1	CSARDPGLDYNEQFF
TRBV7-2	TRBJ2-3	CASSSKGSRTDTQYF
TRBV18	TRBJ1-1	CASSPQPENTEAFF